A single sample gave rise to the 9 T cell receptor beta chains below, sequenced in a study of beta chain features in type 1 diabetes. The investigators reverse transcribed all of the isolated RNA, so they sequenced expressed TCRB transcripts. The data were produced by immunoSEQ multiplex PCR, yet TCRdb's version contains in-frame clones alone and is incomplete. The profile shows more than 300,000 clones, approximately 12% of them singletons. These receptors' targets are unknown. Study results and limitations: Shortening of TCRB CDR3s, moderate but significant, appeared in all four CD4+ subsets of Type 1 diabetes patients.

Sequenced: naive CD4+ T cells from blood. Receptors were obtained from a woman under 30 with type 1 diabetes.

The table lists this clone with a few counts. CDR3 region: CSVDRGQIIDKQFF. In DNA form, the CDR3 reads TGCAGCGTTGACAGGGGCCAAATTATAGATAAGCAGTTCTTC. The chain links TRBV29-1 to TRBJ2-1; maybe TRBD1 (6 bases). Germline CDR1 and CDR2: SQVTM and ANQGSEA. There are 14 residues in the CDR3. Trimming removed 3 bases at V and 11 bases at J, with 20 bases between.

This sequence joins TRBV11-1 and TRBJ1-1; D remains ambiguous. From germline, CDR1 is SGHAT and CDR2 FQDESV (reference sequence). V dropped 1 base and J dropped 3 bases, with 6 bases sitting between them. The length of the CDR3 is 13 residues. The CDR3, as DNA: TGTGCCAGCAGCTTAGTGAGATACACTGAAGCTTTCTTT. This sequence encodes CASSLVRYTEAFF.

The rearrangement joins TRBV7-2 to TRBJ2-7; the D gene is possibly TRBD2 (6 bases). CDR3 length: 12 amino acids. Germline V CDR1 and CDR2: SGHTA, FQGNSA. V gave up 4 bases and J gave up 3 bases, with 7 bases separating them. CDR3 in amino acids: CASSWGLYEQYF. The CDR3 DNA follows: TGTGCCAGCAGCTGGGGACTCTACGAGCAGTACTTC.

This clone was detected a few times. The chain employs TRBV5-6 and TRBJ2-1, with TRBD1 as a possible D gene (5 bases). Germline CDR1 and CDR2: SGHDT and YYEEEE. The V and J ends lost 2 bases and 0 bases respectively, with 12 bases between them. This CDR3 region has 16 residues. CDR3: CASSFGFTGSYNEQFF. CDR3 nucleotides: TGTGCCAGCAGCTTCGGTTTTACAGGCTCCTACAATGAGCAGTTCTTC. Using reference TRBV5-6 and TRBJ2-1 for the parts outside the CDR3, the full variable domain is DAGVTQSPTHLIKTRGQQVTLRCSPKSGHDTVSWYQQALGQGPQFIFQYYEEEERQRGNFPDRFSGHQFPNYSSELNVNALLLGDSALYLCASSFGFTGSYNEQFFGPGTRLTVL.

The rearrangement links TRBV11-1 to TRBJ1-1, with D possibly matching TRBD1 (5 bases). Trimming took 5 bases from V and 2 from J, leaving 12 bases between them. Germline V CDR1 and CDR2: SGHAT, FQDESV (reference sequence). This CDR3 is 14 amino acids long. Here the CDR3 reads CASSSGQGNTEAFF. The CDR3 DNA reads TGTGCCAGCAGCAGCGGGCAGGGCAACACTGAAGCTTTCTTT.

The chain combines TRBV7-8 with TRBJ1-5; TRBD1 might be the D (5 bases). V shed 1 base and J shed 0 bases, with 13 bases lying between them. Germline-derived CDR1 and CDR2 are SGHVS and FQNEAQ. This CDR3 region has 17 residues. CDR3 bases: TGTGCCAGCAGCTTAGTCTGGACACGACATAGCAATCAGCCCCAGCATTTT. As protein: CASSLVWTRHSNQPQHF.

The chain links TRBV5-4 to TRBJ2-1; 8 bases agree with TRBD2. The CDR3 runs 17 residues. The ends lost 4 bases at V and 1 base at J; junction bases unmatched: 10. Germline V lookup: CDR1 SGHNT, CDR2 YYREEE (reference sequence). The CDR3 loop reads CASSPGGAGVSYNEQFF. The CDR3, as DNA: TGTGCCAGCAGCCCCGGGGGAGCGGGAGTATCCTACAATGAGCAGTTCTTC.

This clone was counted a few times. This sequence joins TRBV7-9 and TRBJ1-6, with TRBD1 as a possible D gene (6 bases). This CDR3 spans 14 amino acids. With 4 bases removed from V and 4 bases from J, the gap between germline ends came to 8 bases. Germline V gives CDR1 SEHNR, CDR2 FQNEAQ (reference sequence). This CDR3 reads CASSSDSYNSPLHF. Written as DNA, the CDR3 is TGTGCCAGCAGCTCGGACAGTTATAATTCACCCCTCCACTTT.

This clone was detected only a few times. J is TRBJ2-3 and V is TRBV2, with 13 positions matching TRBD2. Germline-derived CDR1 and CDR2 are SNHLY and FYNNEI. This CDR3 has 15 amino acids. The junction had 2 bases not matched to a gene; V was cut back by 6 bases and J by 2 bases. The CDR3 DNA follows: TGTGCCAGCAGACTAGCGGGGGGGGCCACAGATACGCAGTATTTT. Amino acid sequence: CASRLAGGATDTQYF.